The present T cell receptor (beta chain) was sequenced within a study of T cells after yellow fever vaccination. Study context: Preparation of fractions with low cell numbers was performed using SMART-Seq v4 Ultra Low Input.

Overall study findings and caveats: A faster peak, day 5 versus 15, was reached by the weaker secondary response. Reappearance after the booster was observed for most primary-vaccination clones (96% CD4, over 75% CD8).

One entry per CDR3 protein results from TCRdb running MiXCR on the 5' RACE reads. Of some 670,000 distinct CDR3 sequences listed, 9% to 15% are singletons. A word on this clonotype: Its antigen is not known.

Germline values: CDR1 SQVTM, CDR2 ANQGSEA. Trimming took 8 bases from V and 3 from J; bases not matched to a gene: 14. The CDR3 is 15 amino acids. The sequencing used PBMCs, collected on the day of the yellow fever booster vaccination. This chain joins TRBV29-1 and TRBJ2-5, with 8 positions matching TRBD2. This receptor was identified in a young man who received the YFV17D yellow fever vaccine. This CDR3 is CSCQGGGTSEETQYF. The CDR3 DNA follows: TGCAGCTGTCAGGGCGGGGGGACTAGTGAAGAGACCCAGTACTTC.